One and the same sample provided the 14 T cell receptor beta chains below, sequenced in a study of blood T cell repertoires in COVID-19. Using immunoSEQ multiplex PCR, the repertoire was profiled, and TCRdb retains in-frame clones only, with some absent. The sample lists around 200,000 clones; 84% were seen once. The sequenced sample consisted of peripheral blood. These receptor sequences come from a man aged 45-60 years with active or convalescent COVID-19.

The CDR3 here is CASSYAGTRLYEQYF. Here the CDR3 DNA reads TGTGCCAGCAGTTACGCCGGGACTAGGCTCTACGAGCAGTACTTC. The chain couples TRBV6-2 or TRBV6-3 to TRBJ2-7, with 8 positions matching TRBD2. The CDR3 has 15 residues. CDR1 and CDR2 from the germline V gene are MNHEY and SVGEGT. V gave up 2 bases and J gave up 3 bases; unmatched junction bases: 6.

The CDR3: CASSPQRGTEAFF. DNA of the CDR3: TGTGCCAGTAGTCCCCAGCGGGGAACTGAAGCTTTCTTT. This chain uses TRBV19 with TRBJ1-1; no reliable D call. The CDR3 has 13 residues. Germline CDR1 LNHDA, CDR2 SQIVND (reference sequence). V was trimmed by 5 bases and J by 5 bases, leaving 12 bases between them.

Only one count was recorded for this clone. The gene calls are TRBV28 and TRBJ1-6; D not resolved. Germline V gene lookup returns CDR1 MDHEN and CDR2 SYDVKM. V lost 3 bases and J 6 bases, leaving 9 bases between the germline ends. This CDR3 spans 14 amino acids. CDR3 residues: CASSLAVGNSPLHF. CDR3 DNA: TGTGCCAGCAGTTTGGCGGTGGGTAATTCACCCCTCCACTTT.

The J gene is TRBJ2-7, the V gene TRBV6-2 or TRBV6-3; a possible D gene is TRBD1 (7 bases). Trimming shortened V by 4 bases and J by 4 bases, and 20 bases separated the two germline ends. CDR3 length equals 16 residues. Germline V gene sequence: CDR1 MNHEY, CDR2 SVGEGT. CDR3 nucleotide sequence: TGTGCCAGCAGTTCGATTTCCAGGGGGGATCGATACGAGCAGTACTTC. Protein product: CASSSISRGDRYEQYF.

The chain is built from TRBV5-4 and TRBJ2-3; possibly TRBD1 for D (5 bases). Germline V gene sequence: CDR1 SGHNT, CDR2 YYREEE (reference sequence). The CDR3 is 14 residues long. Trimming cost V 1 base and J 2 bases, with 8 bases left between them. DNA for the CDR3: TGTGCCAGCAGCTTGACCAGGGTCACAGATACGCAGTATTTT. Translation: CASSLTRVTDTQYF.

The J gene is TRBJ1-1, the V gene TRBV5-6, with 8 bases matching TRBD1. CDR1 is SGHDT and CDR2 is YYEEEE in the germline V gene. Unmatched junction bases numbered 5, after V lost 3 bases and J lost 1 base. The CDR3 extends over 15 amino acids. CDR3 in amino acids: CASSWTGTGNTEAFF. In nucleotides, the CDR3 is TGTGCCAGCAGCTGGACCGGGACAGGGAACACTGAAGCTTTCTTT.

V is TRBV7-9 and J is TRBJ2-1, with 11 bases identical to TRBD1. With 6 bases clipped from V and 5 bases from J, the junction kept 6 bases outside the gene matches. The CDR3 has 15 residues. Germline loops: CDR1 SEHNR, CDR2 FQNEAQ (reference sequence). CDR3 amino acids: CASRKDRGPDNEQFF. The CDR3 DNA reads as TGTGCCAGCAGGAAGGACAGGGGGCCCGACAATGAGCAGTTCTTC.

V usage is TRBV5-1 and J usage is TRBJ2-7, with 11 bases aligning to TRBD1. The V and J ends lost 6 bases and 6 bases, in that order; junction bases with no gene match: 11. The CDR3 spans 15 residues. Germline V gene data show CDR1 as SGHRS and CDR2 as YFSETQ. CDR3 sequence reads: CASTRTGGPGGEQYF. CDR3 bases: TGCGCCAGCACCCGGACAGGGGGCCCCGGGGGCGAGCAGTACTTC.

The rearrangement links TRBV7-9 to TRBJ1-2, with 8 bases that match TRBD1. The V gene end was trimmed by 5 bases and the J gene end by 2 bases; junction bases not matched to a gene: 7. There are 15 residues in the CDR3. The germline V gene has CDR1 SEHNR and CDR2 FQNEAQ (reference sequence). The CDR3 sequence: CASSDTRQGNYGYTF. DNA for the CDR3: TGTGCCAGCAGCGATACCCGACAGGGGAACTATGGCTACACCTTC.

This chain uses TRBV5-8 with TRBJ1-5; no clear D. This CDR3 is 15 amino acids long. V dropped 4 bases and J dropped 1 base, with 12 bases sitting between them. Germline-derived CDR1 and CDR2 are SGHTS and YDEGEE. The CDR3 DNA sequence: TGTGCCAGCAGCGGACTGGGCCCAAGCAATCAGCCCCAGCATTTT. Amino acid sequence: CASSGLGPSNQPQHF.

J is TRBJ1-1 and V is TRBV28, with D hard to call. CDR1 and CDR2 from the germline V gene are MDHEN and SYDVKM. The CDR3 is 10 residues long. The V end was cut by 5 bases, the J end by 10 bases, with 8 bases between. CDR3: CASSRTTAFF. CDR3 in DNA: TGTGCCAGCAGTAGGACTACAGCTTTCTTT.

This rearrangement joins TRBV5-4 to TRBJ2-4; 8 bases agree with TRBD1. V lost 4 bases to trimming and J lost 7 bases; unmatched junction nucleotides: 7. Germline V gene lookup returns CDR1 SGHNT and CDR2 YYREEE (reference sequence). The CDR3 loop spans 14 amino acids. The CDR3 DNA is TGTGCCAGCAGCGAACGACAGGGGAGGAACATTCAGTACTTC. This translates into CASSERQGRNIQYF.

This chain uses TRBV30 with TRBJ2-3; 7 bases fit TRBD2. With V trimmed by 6 bases and J by 0 bases, 6 bases remained unmatched. Germline CDR1 is GTSNPN and CDR2 is SVGIG (reference sequence). The CDR3 loop spans 14 amino acids. The CDR3 DNA is TGTGCCTGCAAGGCTAGCGGAAGCACAGATACGCAGTATTTT. Protein product: CACKASGSTDTQYF.

This clone showed up just a few times. The genes are TRBV28 and TRBJ2-5, with unresolved D. CDR3 length equals 16 residues. Trimming took off 3 bases at V and 3 bases at J, with 17 bases between the two ends. Germline assignment: CDR1 MDHEN and CDR2 SYDVKM. The CDR3 loop reads CASSFSPGRRKETQYF. For the CDR3, the DNA is TGTGCCAGCAGTTTTTCCCCAGGCAGAAGAAAAGAGACCCAGTACTTC.